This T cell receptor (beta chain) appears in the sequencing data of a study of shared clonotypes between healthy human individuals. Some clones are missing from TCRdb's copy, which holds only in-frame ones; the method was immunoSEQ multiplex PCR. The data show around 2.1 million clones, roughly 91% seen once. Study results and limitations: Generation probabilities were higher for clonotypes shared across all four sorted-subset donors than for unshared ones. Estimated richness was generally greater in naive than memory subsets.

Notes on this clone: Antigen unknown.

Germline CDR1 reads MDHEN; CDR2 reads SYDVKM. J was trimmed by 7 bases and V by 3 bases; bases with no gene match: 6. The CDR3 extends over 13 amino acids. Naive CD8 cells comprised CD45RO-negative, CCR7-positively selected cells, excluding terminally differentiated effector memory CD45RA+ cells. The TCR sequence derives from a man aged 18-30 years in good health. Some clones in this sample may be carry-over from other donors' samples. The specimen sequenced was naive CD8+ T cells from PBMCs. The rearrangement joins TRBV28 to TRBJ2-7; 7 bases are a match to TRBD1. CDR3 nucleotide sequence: TGTGCCAGCAGTTTGACAGGGACGTTTGAGCAGTACTTC. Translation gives CASSLTGTFEQYF.